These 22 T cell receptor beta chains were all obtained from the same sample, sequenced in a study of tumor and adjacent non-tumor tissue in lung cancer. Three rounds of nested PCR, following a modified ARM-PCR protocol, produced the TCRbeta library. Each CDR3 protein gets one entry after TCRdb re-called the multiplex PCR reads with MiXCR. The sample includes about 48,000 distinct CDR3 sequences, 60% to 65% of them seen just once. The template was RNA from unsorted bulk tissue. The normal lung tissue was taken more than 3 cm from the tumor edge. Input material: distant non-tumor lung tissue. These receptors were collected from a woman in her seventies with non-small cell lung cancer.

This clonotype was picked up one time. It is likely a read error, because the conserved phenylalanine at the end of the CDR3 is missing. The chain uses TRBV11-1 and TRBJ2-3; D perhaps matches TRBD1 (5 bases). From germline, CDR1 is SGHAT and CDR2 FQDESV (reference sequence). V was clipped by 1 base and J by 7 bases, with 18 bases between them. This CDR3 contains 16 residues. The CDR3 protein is CASSLVVATVRNTQYL. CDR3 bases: TGTGCCAGCAGCTTAGTGGTGGCGACAGTCAGAAATACGCAGTATTTA.

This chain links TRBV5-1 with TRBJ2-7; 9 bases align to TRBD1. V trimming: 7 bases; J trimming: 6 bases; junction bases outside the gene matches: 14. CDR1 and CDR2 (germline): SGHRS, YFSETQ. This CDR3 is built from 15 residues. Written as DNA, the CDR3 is TGCGCCAGCGGCCCGGCGACAGGGGGAATGGGCGAGCAGTACTTC. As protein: CASGPATGGMGEQYF.

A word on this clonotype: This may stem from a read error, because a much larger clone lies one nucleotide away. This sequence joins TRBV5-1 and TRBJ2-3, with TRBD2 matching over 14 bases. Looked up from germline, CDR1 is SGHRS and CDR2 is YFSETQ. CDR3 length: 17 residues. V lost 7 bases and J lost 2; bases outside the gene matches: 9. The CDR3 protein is CASGPGTSGGFTDTQYF. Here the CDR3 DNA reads TGCGCCAGCGGTCCCGGGACTAGCGGGGGTTTCACAGATACGCAGTATTTT.

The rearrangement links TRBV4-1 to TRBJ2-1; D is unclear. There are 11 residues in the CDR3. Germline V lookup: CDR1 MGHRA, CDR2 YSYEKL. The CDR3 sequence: CVRSLNNEQFF. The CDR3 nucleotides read TGCGTCAGGAGCCTAAACAATGAGCAGTTCTTC.

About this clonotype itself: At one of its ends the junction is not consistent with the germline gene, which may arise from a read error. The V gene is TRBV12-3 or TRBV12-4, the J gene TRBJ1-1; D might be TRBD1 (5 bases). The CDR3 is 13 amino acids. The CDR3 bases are TGTGCCAGGAGTTTAGAGAGGGGCACTGAAGCTTTCTTT. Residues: CARSLERGTEAFF.

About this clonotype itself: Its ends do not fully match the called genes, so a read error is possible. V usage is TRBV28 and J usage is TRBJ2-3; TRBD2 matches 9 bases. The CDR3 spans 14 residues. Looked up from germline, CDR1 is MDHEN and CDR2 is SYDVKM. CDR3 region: CAEALAGATDTQYF. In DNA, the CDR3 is TGTGCCGAGGCCTTAGCGGGAGCCACAGATACGCAATATTTT.

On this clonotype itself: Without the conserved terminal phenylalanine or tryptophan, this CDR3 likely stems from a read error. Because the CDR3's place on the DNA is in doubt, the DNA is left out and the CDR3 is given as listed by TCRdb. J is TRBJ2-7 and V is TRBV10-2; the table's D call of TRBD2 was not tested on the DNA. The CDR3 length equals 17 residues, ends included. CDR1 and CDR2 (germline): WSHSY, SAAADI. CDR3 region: CASSGSVGGSVEYERYY.

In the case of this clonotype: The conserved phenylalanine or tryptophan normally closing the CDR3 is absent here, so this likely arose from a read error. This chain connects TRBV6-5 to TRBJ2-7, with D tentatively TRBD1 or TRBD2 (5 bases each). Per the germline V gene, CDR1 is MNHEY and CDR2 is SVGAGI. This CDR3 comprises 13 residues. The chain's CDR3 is CVSRELGHLEQYI. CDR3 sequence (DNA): TGTGTCAGCAGGGAGTTAGGGCACCTCGAGCAGTACATC.

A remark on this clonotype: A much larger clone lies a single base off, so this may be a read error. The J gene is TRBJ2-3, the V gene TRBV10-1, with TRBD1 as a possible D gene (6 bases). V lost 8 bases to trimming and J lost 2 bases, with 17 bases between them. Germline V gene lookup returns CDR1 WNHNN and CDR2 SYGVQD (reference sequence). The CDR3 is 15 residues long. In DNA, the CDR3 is TGCGCCAGCGGTGGCTCGCAGGGGATCACAGATACGCAGTATTTT. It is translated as CASGGSQGITDTQYF.

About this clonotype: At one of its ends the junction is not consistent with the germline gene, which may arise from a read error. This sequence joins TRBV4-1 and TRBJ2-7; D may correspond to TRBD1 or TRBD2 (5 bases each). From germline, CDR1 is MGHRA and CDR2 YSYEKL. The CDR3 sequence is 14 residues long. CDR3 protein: CASSPRDDPYKQYF. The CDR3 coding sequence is TGCGCAAGCAGCCCCCGGGACGATCCCTACAAGCAGTACTTC.

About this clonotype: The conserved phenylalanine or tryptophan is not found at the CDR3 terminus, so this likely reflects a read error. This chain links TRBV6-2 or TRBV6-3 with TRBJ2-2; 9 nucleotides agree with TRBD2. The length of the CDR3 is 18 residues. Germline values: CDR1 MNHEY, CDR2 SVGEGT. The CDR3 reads CASRYPNPGLANTGELFL. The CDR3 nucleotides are TGTGCCAGCCGTTACCCCAATCCGGGACTAGCAAACACCGGGGAGCTGTTTTTG.

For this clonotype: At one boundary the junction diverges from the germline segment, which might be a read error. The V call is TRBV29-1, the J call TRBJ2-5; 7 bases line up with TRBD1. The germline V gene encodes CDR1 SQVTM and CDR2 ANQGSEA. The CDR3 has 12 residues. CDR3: CSATGDGETQYF. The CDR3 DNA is TGCAGCGCAACAGGGGATGGCGAGACTCAGTACTTC.

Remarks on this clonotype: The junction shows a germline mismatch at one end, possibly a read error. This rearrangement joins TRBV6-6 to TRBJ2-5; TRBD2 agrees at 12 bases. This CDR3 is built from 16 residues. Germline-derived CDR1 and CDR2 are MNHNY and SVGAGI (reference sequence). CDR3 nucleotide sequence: TGTTCCAGCAGTACTCTAGCGGGAGGGAAGCAAGAGACCCAGTATTTC. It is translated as CSSSTLAGGKQETQYF.

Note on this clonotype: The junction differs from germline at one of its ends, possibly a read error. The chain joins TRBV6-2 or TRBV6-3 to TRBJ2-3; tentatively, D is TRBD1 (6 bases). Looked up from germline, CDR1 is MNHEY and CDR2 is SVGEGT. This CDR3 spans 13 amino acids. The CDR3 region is CANSRDNTDTQYF. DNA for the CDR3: TGTGCCAACAGTCGGGACAACACAGATACGCAGTATTTT.

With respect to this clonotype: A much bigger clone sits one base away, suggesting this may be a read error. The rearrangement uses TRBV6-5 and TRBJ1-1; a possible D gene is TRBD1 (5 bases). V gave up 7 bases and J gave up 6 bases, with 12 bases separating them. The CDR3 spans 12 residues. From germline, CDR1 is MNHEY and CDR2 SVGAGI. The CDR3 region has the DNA TGTGCCAGCATCCTCGGGACCGCTGAAGCTTTCTTT. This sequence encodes CASILGTAEAFF.

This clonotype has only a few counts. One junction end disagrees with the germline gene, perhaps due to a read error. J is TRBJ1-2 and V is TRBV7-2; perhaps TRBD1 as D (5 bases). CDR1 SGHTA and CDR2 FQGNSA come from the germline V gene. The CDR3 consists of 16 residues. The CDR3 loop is CASSLLGDDGDYGYTF. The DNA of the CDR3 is TGTGCCAGCAGCCTCCTCGGGGACGACGGGGACTATGGTTACACCTTC.

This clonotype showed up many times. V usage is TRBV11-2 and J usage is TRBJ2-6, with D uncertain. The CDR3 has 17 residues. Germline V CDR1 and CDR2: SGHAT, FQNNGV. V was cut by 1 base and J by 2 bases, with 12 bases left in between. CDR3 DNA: TGTGCCAGCAGCTTAGTAACGTTTTCCGCTGGGGCCAACGTCCTGACTTTC. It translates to CASSLVTFSAGANVLTF.

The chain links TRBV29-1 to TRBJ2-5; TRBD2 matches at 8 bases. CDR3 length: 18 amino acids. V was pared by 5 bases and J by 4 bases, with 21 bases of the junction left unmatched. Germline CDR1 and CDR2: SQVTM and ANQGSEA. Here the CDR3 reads CSVFGLAGLDGFRETQYF. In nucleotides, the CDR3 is TGCAGCGTTTTCGGACTAGCAGGCCTCGATGGATTCCGAGAGACCCAGTACTTC.

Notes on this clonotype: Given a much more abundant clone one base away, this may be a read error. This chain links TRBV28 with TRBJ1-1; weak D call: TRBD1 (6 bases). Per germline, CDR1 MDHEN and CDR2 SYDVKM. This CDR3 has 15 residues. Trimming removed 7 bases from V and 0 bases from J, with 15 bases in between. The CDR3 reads CASIPWDIMNTEAFF. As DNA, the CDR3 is TGTGCCAGCATCCCGTGGGACATCATGAACACTGAAGCTTTCTTT.

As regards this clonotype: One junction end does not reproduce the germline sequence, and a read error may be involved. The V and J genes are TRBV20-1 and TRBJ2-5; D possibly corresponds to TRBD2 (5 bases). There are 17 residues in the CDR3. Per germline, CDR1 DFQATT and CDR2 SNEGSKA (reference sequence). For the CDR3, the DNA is TGCAGAGCTAGCCCCGCGTTTCGGGGAACAAAAATGGGGATCCAGTACTTC. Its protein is CRASPAFRGTKMGIQYF.

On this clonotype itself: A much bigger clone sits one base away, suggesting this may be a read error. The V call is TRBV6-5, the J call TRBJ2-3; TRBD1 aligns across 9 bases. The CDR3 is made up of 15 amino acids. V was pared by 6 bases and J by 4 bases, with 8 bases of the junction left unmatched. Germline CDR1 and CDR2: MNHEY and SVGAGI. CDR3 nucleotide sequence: TGTGCCAGCAGCCCCGGGACAGGGACGGCAGATACGCAGTATTTT. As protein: CASSPGTGTADTQYF.

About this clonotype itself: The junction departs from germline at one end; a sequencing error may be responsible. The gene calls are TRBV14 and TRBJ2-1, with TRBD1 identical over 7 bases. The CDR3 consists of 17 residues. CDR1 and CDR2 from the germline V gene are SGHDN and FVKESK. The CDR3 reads CASSQLLGTDTDNVQFF. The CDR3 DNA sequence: TGTGCCAGCAGCCAGTTACTAGGGACAGATACTGACAATGTGCAGTTCTTC.